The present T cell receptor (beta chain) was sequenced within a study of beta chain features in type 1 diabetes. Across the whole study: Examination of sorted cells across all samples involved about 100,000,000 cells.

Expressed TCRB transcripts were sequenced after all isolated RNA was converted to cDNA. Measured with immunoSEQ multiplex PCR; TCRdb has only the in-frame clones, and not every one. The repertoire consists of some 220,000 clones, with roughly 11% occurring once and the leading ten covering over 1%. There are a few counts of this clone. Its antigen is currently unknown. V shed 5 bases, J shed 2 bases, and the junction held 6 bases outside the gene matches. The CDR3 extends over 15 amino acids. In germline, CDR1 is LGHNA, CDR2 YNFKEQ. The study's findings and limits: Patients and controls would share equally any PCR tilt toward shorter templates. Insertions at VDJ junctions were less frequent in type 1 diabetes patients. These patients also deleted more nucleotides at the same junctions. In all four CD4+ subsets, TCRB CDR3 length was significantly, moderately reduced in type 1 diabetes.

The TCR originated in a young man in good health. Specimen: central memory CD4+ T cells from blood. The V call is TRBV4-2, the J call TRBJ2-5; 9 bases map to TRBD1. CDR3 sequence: CASSLDRGTQETQYF. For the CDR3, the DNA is TGTGCCAGCAGCTTAGACAGGGGGACACAAGAGACCCAGTACTTC.